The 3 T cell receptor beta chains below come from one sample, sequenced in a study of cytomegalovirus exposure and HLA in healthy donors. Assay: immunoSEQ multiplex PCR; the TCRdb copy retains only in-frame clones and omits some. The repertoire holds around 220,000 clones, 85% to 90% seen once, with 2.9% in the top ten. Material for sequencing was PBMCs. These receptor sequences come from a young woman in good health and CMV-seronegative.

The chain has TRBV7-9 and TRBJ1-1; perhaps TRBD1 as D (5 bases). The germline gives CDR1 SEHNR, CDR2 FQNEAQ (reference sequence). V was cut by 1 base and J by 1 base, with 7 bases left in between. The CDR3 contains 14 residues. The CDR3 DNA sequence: TGTGCCAGCAGCTTAGTACAGGAGAACACTGAAGCTTTCTTT. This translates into CASSLVQENTEAFF. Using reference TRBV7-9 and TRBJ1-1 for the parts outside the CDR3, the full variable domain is DTGVSQNPRHKITKRGQNVTFRCDPISEHNRLYWYRQTLGQGPEFLTYFQNEAQLEKSRLLSDRFSAERPKGSFSTLEIQRTEQGDSAMYLCASSLVQENTEAFFGQGTRLTVV.

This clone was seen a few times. CDR3 loop: CASSPPSFHEQYF. The CDR3 nucleotides are TGTGCCAGCAGCCCCCCTAGCTTTCACGAGCAGTACTTC. The chain uses TRBV7-9 and TRBJ2-7, with a possible D match to TRBD2 (5 bases). The CDR3 spans 13 residues. Looked up from germline, CDR1 is SEHNR and CDR2 is FQNEAQ (reference sequence). The ends were cut back, 5 bases at V and 5 bases at J, with 13 bases in the middle.

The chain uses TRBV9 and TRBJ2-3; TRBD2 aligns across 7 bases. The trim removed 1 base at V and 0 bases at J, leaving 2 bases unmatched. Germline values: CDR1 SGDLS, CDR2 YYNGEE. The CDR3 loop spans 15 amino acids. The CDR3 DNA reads TGTGCCAGCAGCGTAAACGGGAGGAGCACAGATACGCAGTATTTT. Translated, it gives CASSVNGRSTDTQYF.